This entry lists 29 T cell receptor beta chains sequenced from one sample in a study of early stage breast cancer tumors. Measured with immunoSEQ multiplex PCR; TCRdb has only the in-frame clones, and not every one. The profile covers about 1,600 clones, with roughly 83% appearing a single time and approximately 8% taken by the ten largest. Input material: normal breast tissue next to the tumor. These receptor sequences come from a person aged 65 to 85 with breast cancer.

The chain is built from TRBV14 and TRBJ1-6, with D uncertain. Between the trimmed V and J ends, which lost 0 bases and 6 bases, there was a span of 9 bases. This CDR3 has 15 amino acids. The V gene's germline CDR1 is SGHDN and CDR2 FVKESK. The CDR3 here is CASSQDEGFNSPLHF. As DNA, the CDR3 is TGTGCCAGCAGCCAAGATGAGGGTTTTAATTCACCCCTCCACTTT.

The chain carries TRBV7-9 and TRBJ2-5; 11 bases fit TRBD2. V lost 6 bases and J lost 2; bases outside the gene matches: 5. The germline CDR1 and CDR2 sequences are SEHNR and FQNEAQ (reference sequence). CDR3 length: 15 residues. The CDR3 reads CASSPGTSGQETQYF. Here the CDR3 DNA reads TGTGCCAGCAGTCCCGGGACTAGCGGTCAAGAGACCCAGTACTTC.

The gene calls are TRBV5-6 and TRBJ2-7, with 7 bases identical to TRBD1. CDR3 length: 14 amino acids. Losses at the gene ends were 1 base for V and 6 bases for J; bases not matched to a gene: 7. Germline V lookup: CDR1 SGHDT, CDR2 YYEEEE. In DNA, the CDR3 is TGTGCCAGCAGCTTGTTCACAGGGGTCGGCGAGCAGTACTTC. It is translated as CASSLFTGVGEQYF.

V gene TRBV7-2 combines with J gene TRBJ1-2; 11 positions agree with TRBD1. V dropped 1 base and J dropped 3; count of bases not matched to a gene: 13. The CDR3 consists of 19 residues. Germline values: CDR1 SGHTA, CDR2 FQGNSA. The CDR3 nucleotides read TGTGCCAGCAGCTTAGTGTTGGTGTGGGGACAGGGGGATGACTATGGCTACACCTTC. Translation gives CASSLVLVWGQGDDYGYTF.

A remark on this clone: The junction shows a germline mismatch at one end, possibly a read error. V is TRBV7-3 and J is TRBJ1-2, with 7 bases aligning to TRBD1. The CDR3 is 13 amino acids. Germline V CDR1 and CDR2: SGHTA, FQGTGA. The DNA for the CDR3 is TGCGCCAGCATGAAGGGGGCAAAAGATGGCTACACCTTC. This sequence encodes CASMKGAKDGYTF.

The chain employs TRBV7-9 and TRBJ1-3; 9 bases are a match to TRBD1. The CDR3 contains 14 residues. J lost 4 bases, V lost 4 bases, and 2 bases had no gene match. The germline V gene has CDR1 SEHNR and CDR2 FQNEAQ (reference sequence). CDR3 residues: CASSSTGGGNTIYF. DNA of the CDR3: TGTGCCAGCAGCTCGACAGGGGGAGGAAACACCATATATTTT.

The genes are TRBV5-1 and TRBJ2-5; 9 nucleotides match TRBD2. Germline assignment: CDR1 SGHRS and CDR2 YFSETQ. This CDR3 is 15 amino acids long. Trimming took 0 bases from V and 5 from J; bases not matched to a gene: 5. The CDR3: CASSLAGTSSETQYF. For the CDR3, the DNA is TGCGCCAGCAGCTTGGCCGGGACTAGCTCGGAGACCCAGTACTTC.

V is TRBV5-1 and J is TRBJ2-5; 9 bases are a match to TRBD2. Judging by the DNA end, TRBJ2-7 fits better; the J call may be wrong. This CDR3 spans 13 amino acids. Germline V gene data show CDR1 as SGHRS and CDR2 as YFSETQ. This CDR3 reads CASSWRGGYEQYF. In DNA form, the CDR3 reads TGCGCCAGCTCCTGGCGGGGGGGCTACGAGCAGTACTTC.

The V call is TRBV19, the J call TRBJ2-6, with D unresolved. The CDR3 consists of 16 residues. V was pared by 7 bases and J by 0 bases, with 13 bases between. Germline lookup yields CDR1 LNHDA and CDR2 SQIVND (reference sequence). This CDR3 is CASTDEVRSGANVLTF. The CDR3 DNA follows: TGTGCCAGTACCGACGAGGTCCGCTCTGGGGCCAACGTCCTGACTTTC.

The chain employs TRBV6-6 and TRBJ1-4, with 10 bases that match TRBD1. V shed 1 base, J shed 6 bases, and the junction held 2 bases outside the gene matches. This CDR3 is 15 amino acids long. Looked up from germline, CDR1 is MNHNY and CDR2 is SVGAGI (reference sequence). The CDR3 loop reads CASSYLTGGDEKLFF. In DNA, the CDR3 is TGTGCCAGCAGTTACTTGACAGGGGGCGATGAAAAACTGTTTTTT.

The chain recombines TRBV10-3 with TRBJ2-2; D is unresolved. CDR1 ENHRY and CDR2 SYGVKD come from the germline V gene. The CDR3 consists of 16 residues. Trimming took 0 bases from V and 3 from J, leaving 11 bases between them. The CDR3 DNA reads TGTGCCATCAGTGAGTCGATTGGTAGAGACACCGGGGAGCTGTTTTTT. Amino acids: CAISESIGRDTGELFF.

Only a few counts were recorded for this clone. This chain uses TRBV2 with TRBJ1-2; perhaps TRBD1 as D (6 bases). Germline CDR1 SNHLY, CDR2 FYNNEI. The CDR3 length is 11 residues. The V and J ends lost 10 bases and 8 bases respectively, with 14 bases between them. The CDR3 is CATGQIRGYTF. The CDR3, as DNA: TGTGCCACCGGACAGATCCGCGGCTACACCTTC. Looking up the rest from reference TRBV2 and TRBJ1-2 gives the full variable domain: EPEVTQTPSHQVTQMGQEVILRCVPISNHLYFYWYRQILGQKVEFLVSFYNNEISEKSEIFDDQFSVERPDGSNFTLKIRSTKLEDSAMYFCATGQIRGYTFGSGTRLTVV.

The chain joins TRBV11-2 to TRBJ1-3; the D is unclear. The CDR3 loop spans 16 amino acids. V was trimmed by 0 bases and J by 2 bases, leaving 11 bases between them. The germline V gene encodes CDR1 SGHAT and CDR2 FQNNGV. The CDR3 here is CASSLDQVTTGNTIYF. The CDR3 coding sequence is TGTGCCAGCAGCTTAGACCAGGTGACGACTGGAAACACCATATATTTT.

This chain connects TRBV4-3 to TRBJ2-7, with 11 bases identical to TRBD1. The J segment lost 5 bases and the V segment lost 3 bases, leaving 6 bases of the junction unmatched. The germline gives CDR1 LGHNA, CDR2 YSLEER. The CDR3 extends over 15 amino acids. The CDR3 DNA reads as TGCGCCAGCAGCCAGTGGACAGGGGGCTTCGACGAGCAGTACTTC. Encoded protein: CASSQWTGGFDEQYF.

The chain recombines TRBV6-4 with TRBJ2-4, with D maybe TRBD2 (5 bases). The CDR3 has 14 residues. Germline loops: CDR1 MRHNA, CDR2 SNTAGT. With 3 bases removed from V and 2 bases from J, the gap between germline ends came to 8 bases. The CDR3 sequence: CASSESGTKNIQYF. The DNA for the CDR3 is TGTGCCAGCAGTGAATCGGGAACCAAAAACATTCAGTACTTC.

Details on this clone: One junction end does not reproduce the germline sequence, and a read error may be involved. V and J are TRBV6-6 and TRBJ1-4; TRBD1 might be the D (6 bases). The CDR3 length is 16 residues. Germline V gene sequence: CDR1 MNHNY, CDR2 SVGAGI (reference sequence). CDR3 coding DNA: TGTGCCGGCAGTTACTGGGGGCCCCAAAACGGTGAAAAACTGTTTTTT. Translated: CAGSYWGPQNGEKLFF.

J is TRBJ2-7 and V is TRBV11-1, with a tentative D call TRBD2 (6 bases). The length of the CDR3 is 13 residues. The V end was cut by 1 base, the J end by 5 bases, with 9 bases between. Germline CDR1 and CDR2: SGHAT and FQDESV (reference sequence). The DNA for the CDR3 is TGTGCCAGCAGCTTAGAACGGGGGAACGAGCAGTACTTC. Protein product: CASSLERGNEQYF.

CDR3 protein: CASSRDDRVNQPQHF. Written as DNA, the CDR3 is TGTGCCAGCAGCCGGGACGACAGGGTCAATCAGCCCCAGCATTTT. The chain combines TRBV5-5 with TRBJ1-5; 7 bases are shared with TRBD1. The CDR3 has 15 amino acids. CDR1 and CDR2 from the germline V gene are SGHKS and YYEKEE (reference sequence). V gave up 4 bases and J gave up 3 bases; unmatched junction bases: 7.

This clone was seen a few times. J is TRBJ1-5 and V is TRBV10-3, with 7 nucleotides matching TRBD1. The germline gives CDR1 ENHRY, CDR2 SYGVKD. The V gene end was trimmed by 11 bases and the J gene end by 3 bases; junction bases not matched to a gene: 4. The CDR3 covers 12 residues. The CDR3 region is CAVGTDNQPQHF. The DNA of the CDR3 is TGTGCCGTTGGGACAGACAATCAGCCCCAGCATTTT.

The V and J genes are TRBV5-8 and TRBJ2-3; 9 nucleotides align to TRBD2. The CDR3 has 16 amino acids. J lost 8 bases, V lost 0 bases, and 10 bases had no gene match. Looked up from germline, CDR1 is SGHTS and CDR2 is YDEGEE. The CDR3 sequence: CASSLGSGGPPGTQYF. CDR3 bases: TGTGCCAGCAGCTTGGGTAGCGGGGGTCCTCCGGGTACGCAGTATTTT. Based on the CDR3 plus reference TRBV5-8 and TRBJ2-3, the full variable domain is EAGVTQSPTHLIKTRGQQATLRCSPISGHTSVYWYQQALGLGLQFLLWYDEGEERNRGNFPPRFSGRQFPNYSSELNVNALELEDSALYLCASSLGSGGPPGTQYFGPGTRLTVL.

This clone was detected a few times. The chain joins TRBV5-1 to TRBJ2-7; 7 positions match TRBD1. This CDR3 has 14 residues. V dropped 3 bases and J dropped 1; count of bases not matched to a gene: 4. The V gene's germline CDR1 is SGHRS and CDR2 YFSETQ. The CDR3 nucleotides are TGCGCCAGCAGCTCCACACAGGGGTCCTACGAGCAGTACTTC. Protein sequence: CASSSTQGSYEQYF. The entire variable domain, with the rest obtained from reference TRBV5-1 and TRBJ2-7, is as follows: KAGVTQTPRYLIKTRGQQVTLSCSPISGHRSVSWYQQTPGQGLQFLFEYFSETQRNKGNFPGRFSGRQFSNSRSEMNVSTLELGDSALYLCASSSTQGSYEQYFGPGTRLTVT.

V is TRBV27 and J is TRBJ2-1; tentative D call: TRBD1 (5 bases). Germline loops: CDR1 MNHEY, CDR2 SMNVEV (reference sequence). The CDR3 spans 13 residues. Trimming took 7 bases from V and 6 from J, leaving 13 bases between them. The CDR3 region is CASTYHDSNEQFF. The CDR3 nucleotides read TGTGCCAGCACTTACCATGACAGCAATGAGCAGTTCTTC.

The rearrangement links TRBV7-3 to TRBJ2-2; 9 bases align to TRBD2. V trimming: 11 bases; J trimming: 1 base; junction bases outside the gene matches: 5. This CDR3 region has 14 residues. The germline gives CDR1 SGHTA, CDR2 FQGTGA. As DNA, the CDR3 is TGTGCCTCGGCGGGGGGGTTGAACACCGGGGAGCTGTTTTTT. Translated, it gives CASAGGLNTGELFF. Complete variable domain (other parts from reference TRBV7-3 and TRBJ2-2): GAGVSQTPSNKVTEKGKYVELRCDPISGHTALYWYRQSLGQGPEFLIYFQGTGAADDSGLPNDRFFAVRPEGSVSTLKIQRTERGDSAVYLCASAGGLNTGELFFGEGSRLTVL.

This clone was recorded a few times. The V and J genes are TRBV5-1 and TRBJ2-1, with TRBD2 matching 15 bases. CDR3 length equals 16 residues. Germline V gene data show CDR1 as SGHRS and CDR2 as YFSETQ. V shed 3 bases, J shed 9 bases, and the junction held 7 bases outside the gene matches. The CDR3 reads CASSSRTSGGAGEQFF. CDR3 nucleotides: TGCGCCAGCAGCTCCCGGACTAGCGGGGGGGCGGGTGAGCAGTTCTTC. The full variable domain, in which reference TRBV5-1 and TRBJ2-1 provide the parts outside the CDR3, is KAGVTQTPRYLIKTRGQQVTLSCSPISGHRSVSWYQQTPGQGLQFLFEYFSETQRNKGNFPGRFSGRQFSNSRSEMNVSTLELGDSALYLCASSSRTSGGAGEQFFGPGTRLTVL.

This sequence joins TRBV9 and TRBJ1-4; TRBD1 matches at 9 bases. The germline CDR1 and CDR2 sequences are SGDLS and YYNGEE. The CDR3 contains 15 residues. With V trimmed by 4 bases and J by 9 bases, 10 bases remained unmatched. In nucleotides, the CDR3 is TGTGCCAGCAGCCAAACCGGGACAGGGATTCAAAAACTGTTTTTT. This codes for CASSQTGTGIQKLFF. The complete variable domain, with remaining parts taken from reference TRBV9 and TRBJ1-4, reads DSGVTQTPKHLITATGQRVTLRCSPRSGDLSVYWYQQSLDQGLQFLIQYYNGEERAKGNILERFSAQQFPDLHSELNLSSLELGDSALYFCASSQTGTGIQKLFFGSGTQLSVL.

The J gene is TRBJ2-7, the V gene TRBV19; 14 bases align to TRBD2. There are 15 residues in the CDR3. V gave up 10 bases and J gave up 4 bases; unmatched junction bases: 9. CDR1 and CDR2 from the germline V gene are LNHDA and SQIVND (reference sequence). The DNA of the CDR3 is TGTGCCACCAGCGGCCGGACTAGCGGGGGGTACGAGCAGTACTTC. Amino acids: CATSGRTSGGYEQYF.

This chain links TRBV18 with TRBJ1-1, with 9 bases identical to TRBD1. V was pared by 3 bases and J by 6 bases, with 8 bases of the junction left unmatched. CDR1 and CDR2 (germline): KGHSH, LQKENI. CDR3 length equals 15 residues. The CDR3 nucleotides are TGTGCCAGCTCACCCTTGGGACAGGGCTCCGCTGAAGCTTTCTTT. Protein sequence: CASSPLGQGSAEAFF.

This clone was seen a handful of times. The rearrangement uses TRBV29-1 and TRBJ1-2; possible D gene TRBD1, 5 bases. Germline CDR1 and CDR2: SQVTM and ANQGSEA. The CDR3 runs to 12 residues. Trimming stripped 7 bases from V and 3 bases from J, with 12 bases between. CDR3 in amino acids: CSAGGDYYGYTF. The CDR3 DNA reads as TGCAGCGCCGGGGGGGACTACTATGGCTACACCTTC.

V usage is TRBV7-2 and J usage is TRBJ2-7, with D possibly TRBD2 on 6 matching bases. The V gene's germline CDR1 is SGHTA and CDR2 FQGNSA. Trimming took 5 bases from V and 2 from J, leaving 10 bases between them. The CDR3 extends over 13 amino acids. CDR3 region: CASSRERAYEQYF. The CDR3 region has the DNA TGTGCCAGCAGCCGGGAGAGAGCCTACGAGCAGTACTTC.